These T cell receptor beta chains were read from a single sample in a study of OX40 agonist ivuxolimab in advanced cancers. TCRdb's copy holds only in-frame clones and misses some; the assay was immunoSEQ multiplex PCR. In the table there are more than 60,000 clones, around 86% of which are singletons. The sequencing used CD4+ or CD8+ T cells sorted from blood, collected in a trial of the OX40 agonist ivuxolimab. These TCRs come from an adult with an advanced solid tumor such as melanoma, head and neck, liver or kidney cancer. Both conserved end residues are part of each CDR3. The D gene is left open where the match is weak. Clone size appears in some rows only: once, few, many, or a class for an expanded clone.

V gene	D gene	CDR3 length	clone size	J gene	CDR3 protein	CDR3 DNA
TRBV11-1	TRBD1	14	-	TRBJ1-2	CASSPQTGDHGYTF	TGTGCCAGCAGCCCACAGACAGGGGACCATGGCTACACCTTC
TRBV5-1	-	14	-	TRBJ2-3	CASSGDRHTDTQYF	TGCGCCAGCAGCGGGGACCGACACACAGATACGCAGTATTTT
TRBV7-2	-	13	once	TRBJ2-7	CASGQGPEDEQYF	TGTGCCAGCGGCCAAGGGCCGGAAGACGAGCAGTACTTC
TRBV19	TRBD1	16	once	TRBJ1-2	CASSMTRTGGYEGYTF	TGTGCCAGTAGTATGACCCGGACAGGGGGCTATGAGGGCTACACCTTC
TRBV18	TRBD2	22	-	TRBJ2-3	CASSPRGQIRSGRIWGEDTQYF	TGTGCCAGCTCACCACGGGGACAGATACGGAGCGGGAGGATATGGGGTGAAGATACGCAGTATTTT
TRBV27	-	14	few	TRBJ1-2	CASSYAGGNYGYTF	TGTGCCAGCAGTTACGCTGGAGGTAACTATGGCTACACCTTC
TRBV7-6	TRBD2	12	-	TRBJ2-1	CASSSTSYEQFF	TGTGCCAGCAGCTCGACTAGCTATGAGCAGTTCTTC
TRBV30	-	13	-	TRBJ2-5	CAWSRDTVETQYF	TGTGCCTGGAGTCGGGACACCGTGGAGACCCAGTACTTC
TRBV6-5	-	14	-	TRBJ1-4	CASSPDGQYEKLFF	TGTGCCAGCAGTCCGGACGGGCAGTATGAAAAACTGTTTTTT
TRBV5-8	-	14	-	TRBJ1-2	CASSLDRRPDGYTF	TGTGCCAGCAGCTTGGACAGGCGACCAGATGGCTACACCTTC
TRBV7-9	-	14	few	TRBJ1-4	CASSPRDPGEKLFF	TGTGCCAGCAGCCCCAGGGACCCGGGTGAAAAACTGTTTTTT
TRBV18	-	13	-	TRBJ2-7	CASSLGTDYEQYF	TGTGCCAGCTCACTAGGAACGGACTACGAGCAGTACTTC
TRBV2	-	11	-	TRBJ1-2	CASRRERGYTF	TGTGCCAGCAGGAGGGAGCGAGGCTACACCTTC
TRBV13	-	14	-	TRBJ2-2	CASSPGLDTGELFF	TGTGCCAGCAGCCCGGGTCTAGACACCGGGGAGCTGTTTTTT
TRBV7-9	TRBD1	15	-	TRBJ2-6	CASSDGQGRANVLTF	TGTGCCAGCAGCGATGGACAGGGAAGGGCCAACGTCCTGACTTTC
TRBV2	-	12	-	TRBJ2-7	CASSYQGAEQYF	TGTGCCAGCAGTTACCAGGGCGCCGAGCAGTACTTC
TRBV6-5	-	14	-	TRBJ1-1	CASHTWGMGTEAFF	TGTGCCAGCCACACGTGGGGTATGGGCACTGAAGCTTTCTTT
TRBV11-2	-	14	-	TRBJ1-2	CASSLDSGVGSYTF	TGTGCCAGCAGCTTGGACAGTGGGGTAGGAAGCTACACCTTC
TRBV30	TRBD1	13	once	TRBJ1-2	CAWSPGQGVGYTF	TGTGCCTGGAGCCCGGGACAGGGGGTTGGCTACACCTTC
TRBV5-1	-	16	-	TRBJ2-7	CASSLTSGGAGYEQYF	TGCGCCAGCAGCTTGACTAGTGGTGGGGCCGGCTACGAGCAGTACTTC
TRBV5-5	-	18	-	TRBJ1-3	CASSPSPNRARRGNTIYF	TGTGCCAGCAGCCCGAGTCCTAACAGGGCTCGTCGTGGAAACACCATATATTTT
TRBV25-1	-	11	-	TRBJ1-2	CASNTNYGYTF	TGTGCCAGCAACACTAACTATGGCTACACCTTC
TRBV5-1	TRBD1	14	-	TRBJ1-2	CASSPGQGHYGYTF	TGCGCCAGCAGCCCGGGACAGGGTCACTATGGCTACACCTTC
TRBV6-5	TRBD1	15	-	TRBJ1-2	CASSYTGTGNYGYTF	TGTGCCAGCAGTTACACTGGGACAGGAAACTATGGCTACACCTTC
TRBV10-3	TRBD1	14	-	TRBJ1-2	CAISESEGAYGYTF	TGTGCCATCAGTGAGTCTGAGGGGGCCTATGGCTACACCTTC
TRBV5-4	-	14	-	TRBJ1-5	CASSREGDGQPQHF	TGTGCCAGCAGCCGGGAGGGGGATGGGCAGCCCCAGCATTTT
TRBV18	-	15	once	TRBJ2-5	CASSPPARSQETQYF	TGTGCCAGCTCACCACCTGCCAGGTCCCAAGAGACCCAGTACTTC
TRBV2	TRBD1	15	-	TRBJ1-6	CASSLQGAQNSPLHF	TGTGCCAGCAGCCTACAGGGGGCGCAGAATTCACCCCTCCACTTT
TRBV5-1	-	17	-	TRBJ1-4	CASSGNPQADHNEKLFF	TGCGCCAGCAGCGGCAACCCCCAGGCTGACCATAATGAAAAACTGTTTTTT
TRBV9	-	15	-	TRBJ2-3	CASTATGAYTDTQYF	TGTGCCAGCACCGCCACCGGGGCCTACACAGATACGCAGTATTTT
TRBV19	TRBD1	17	-	TRBJ2-5	CASSMRFGQGARETQYF	TGTGCCAGTAGTATGAGATTCGGACAGGGGGCCCGAGAGACCCAGTACTTC
TRBV21-1	-	14	-	TRBJ1-1	CASRERGLNTEAFF	TGTGCCAGCAGGGAAAGGGGACTGAACACTGAAGCTTTCTTT
TRBV29-1	-	12	-	TRBJ1-1	CSVMQGIAEAFF	TGCAGCGTCATGCAGGGGATCGCTGAAGCTTTCTTT
TRBV10-3	TRBD1	16	-	TRBJ2-7	CAISDSQGTGSYEQYF	TGTGCCATCAGTGACAGTCAAGGGACAGGTTCCTACGAGCAGTACTTC
TRBV9	-	14	-	TRBJ1-3	CASSVGHSGNTIYF	TGTGCCAGCAGCGTAGGCCACTCTGGAAACACCATATATTTT
TRBV11-2	-	11	-	TRBJ2-7	CASSPSYEQYF	TGTGCCAGCAGCCCCAGCTACGAGCAGTACTTC
TRBV5-1	TRBD1	16	-	TRBJ2-2	CASSPSGTGGPGELFF	TGCGCCAGCAGCCCTTCAGGGACAGGGGGTCCCGGGGAGCTGTTTTTT
TRBV2	-	12	-	TRBJ2-7	CASTTLTYEQYF	TGTGCCAGCACTACCCTTACCTACGAGCAGTACTTC
TRBV6-5	-	13	once	TRBJ1-4	CASSGGTPKKLFF	TGTGCCAGCAGTGGGGGGACACCGAAAAAACTGTTTTTT
TRBV30	-	14	few	TRBJ1-1	CAWSAFPVNTEAFF	TGTGCCTGGAGTGCCTTTCCAGTGAACACTGAAGCTTTCTTT
TRBV7-9	-	12	-	TRBJ1-2	CASSLRVYGYTF	TGTGCCAGCAGCTTACGAGTTTATGGCTACACCTTC
TRBV7-6	TRBD2	13	-	TRBJ2-5	CASSTAGAETQYF	TGTGCCAGCAGCACAGCGGGGGCGGAGACCCAGTACTTC
TRBV6-1	TRBD1	15	-	TRBJ1-5	CAAGGRDSSNQPQHF	TGTGCCGCCGGGGGCCGGGACAGTAGCAATCAGCCCCAGCATTTT
TRBV11-2	-	13	-	TRBJ1-1	CASSLRSEREAFF	TGTGCCAGCAGCTTACGATCTGAAAGAGAAGCTTTCTTT
TRBV6-1	TRBD1	15	-	TRBJ1-2	CASRTPTRGSYGYTF	TGTGCCAGCAGGACACCTACCAGGGGGAGTTATGGCTACACCTTC
TRBV15	TRBD2	16	-	TRBJ2-2	CATANPGLGNTGELFF	TGTGCCACCGCCAATCCGGGACTAGGGAACACCGGGGAGCTGTTTTTT
TRBV2	-	13	-	TRBJ2-5	CASSSGARETQYF	TGTGCCAGCAGTTCAGGGGCGCGGGAGACCCAGTACTTC
TRBV6-4	-	13	once	TRBJ1-1	CASREGQNTEAFF	TGTGCCAGCCGGGAGGGGCAAAACACTGAAGCTTTCTTT
TRBV6-1	-	14	-	TRBJ2-3	CASREMESTDTQYF	TGTGCCAGCAGGGAAATGGAAAGCACAGATACGCAGTATTTT
TRBV9	-	17	-	TRBJ1-5	CASSVVAPSEVDQPQHF	TGTGCCAGCAGCGTAGTAGCCCCCTCAGAGGTCGATCAGCCCCAGCATTTT
TRBV5-1	TRBD2	16	-	TRBJ2-3	CASSQGLAGPTDTQYF	TGCGCCAGCAGCCAGGGACTAGCGGGGCCCACAGATACGCAGTATTTT
TRBV10-3	-	17	-	TRBJ1-4	CAISRSGQLGGGEKLFF	TGTGCCATCAGTAGGTCCGGACAGCTAGGAGGTGGGGAAAAACTGTTTTTT
TRBV29-1	-	12	-	TRBJ1-1	CSGHREVTEAFF	TGCAGCGGGCACAGGGAGGTCACTGAAGCTTTCTTT